The 19 T cell receptor beta chains given below trace back to one sample, sequenced in a study of blood T cell repertoires in COVID-19. This table comes from immunoSEQ multiplex PCR, and its TCRdb copy is limited to in-frame clones, with some not included. Of more than 95,000 clones in the sample, around four fifths were seen once. Sequencing used peripheral blood. The receptor source for this set is a man older than 75 with COVID-19, enrolled during active disease.

This chain joins TRBV29-1 and TRBJ1-2; 9 bases are a match to TRBD1. The CDR3 runs 14 residues. Germline CDR1 is SQVTM and CDR2 is ANQGSEA. Unmatched junction bases numbered 7, after V lost 1 base and J lost 7 bases. CDR3 sequence: CSVEVTQGASGYTF. DNA for the CDR3: TGCAGCGTTGAAGTAACACAGGGGGCCTCTGGCTACACCTTC.

CDR3 amino acids: CASSLYSRTGGSTEAFF. CDR3 bases: TGTGCCAGCAGCTTGTATTCCCGGACAGGGGGGAGCACTGAAGCTTTCTTT. The chain employs TRBV13 and TRBJ1-1; 10 positions match TRBD1. CDR1 and CDR2 from the germline V gene are PRHDT and FYEKMQ (reference sequence). With 3 bases clipped from V and 4 bases from J, the junction kept 11 bases outside the gene matches. The CDR3 consists of 17 residues.

V and J are TRBV7-2 and TRBJ1-5; D is possibly TRBD1 (6 bases). Per the germline V gene, CDR1 is SGHTA and CDR2 is FQGNSA. This CDR3 comprises 13 residues. Deletions cut 5 bases from V and 6 bases from J, with 11 bases between. The CDR3 bases are TGTGCCAGCAGCCCCGACAGGTTTCAGCCCCAGCATTTT. Translating it yields CASSPDRFQPQHF.

The V gene is TRBV7-3, the J gene TRBJ1-1, with TRBD1 as a possible D gene (6 bases). The germline V and J ends were trimmed by 5 bases and 3 bases, with 10 bases remaining between them. The germline CDR1 and CDR2 sequences are SGHTA and FQGTGA. This CDR3 region has 13 residues. The CDR3, as DNA: TGTGCCAGCAGCCACGACAGGCACACTGAAGCTTTCTTT. It yields the protein CASSHDRHTEAFF.

The chain combines TRBV25-1 with TRBJ1-1; TRBD1 matches at 7 bases. V dropped 4 bases and J dropped 3; count of bases not matched to a gene: 5. The germline CDR1 and CDR2 sequences are MGHDK and SYGVNS. The CDR3 totals 14 residues. The CDR3 region is CASSGQGRDTEAFF. The CDR3 DNA reads TGTGCCAGCAGTGGACAGGGAAGGGACACTGAAGCTTTCTTT.

The CDR3 is CASSYSFQAGSYEQYF. The CDR3 DNA sequence: TGTGCCAGCAGTTACTCGTTCCAAGCGGGATCCTACGAGCAGTACTTC. The rearrangement links TRBV6-5 to TRBJ2-7, with 7 bases lining up with TRBD2. V was clipped by 0 bases and J by 1 base; unmatched bases: 6. The germline V gene encodes CDR1 MNHEY and CDR2 SVGAGI. The CDR3 covers 16 residues.

V usage is TRBV5-1 and J usage is TRBJ1-2, with unresolved D. The CDR3 sequence is 12 residues long. Germline V gene lookup returns CDR1 SGHRS and CDR2 YFSETQ. V lost 1 base, J lost 3 bases, and 4 bases lay in between. The CDR3 loop is CASSLTDYGYTF. The CDR3 region has the DNA TGCGCCAGCAGCTTGACGGACTATGGCTACACCTTC.

The V gene is TRBV5-4, the J gene TRBJ2-7, with a weak D call TRBD2 (6 bases). The germline V gene has CDR1 SGHNT and CDR2 YYREEE (reference sequence). The CDR3 extends over 15 amino acids. The V end lost 5 bases, the J end lost 5 bases, and 20 bases lay between the germline ends. CDR3 residues: CASRGDSRGVDEQYF. CDR3 DNA: TGTGCCAGCAGGGGGGACTCGAGGGGCGTAGACGAGCAGTACTTC.

The chain combines TRBV7-4 with TRBJ2-7, with D perhaps matching TRBD2 (6 bases). Trimming took 3 bases from V and 5 from J, leaving 14 bases between them. The CDR3 is made up of 14 amino acids. The germline gives CDR1 SGHVT, CDR2 SQSDAQ. The CDR3 DNA follows: TGTGCCAGCAGCTTCTTGAGGGAGGAGGACGAGCAGTACTTC. Residues: CASSFLREEDEQYF.

The genes are TRBV6-1 and TRBJ1-2; D is possibly TRBD1 (6 bases). Deletions cut 1 base from V and 6 bases from J, with 15 bases between. The CDR3 spans 15 residues. CDR1 MNHNS and CDR2 SASEGT come from the germline V gene. This CDR3 is CASSEEVGRTDGYTF. DNA of the CDR3: TGTGCCAGCAGTGAAGAAGTGGGACGGACAGATGGCTACACCTTC.

This clone was counted between two and nine times. This sequence joins TRBV2 and TRBJ2-1; 10 bases fit TRBD2. V trimming: 5 bases; J trimming: 6 bases; junction bases outside the gene matches: 10. The CDR3 sequence is 16 residues long. CDR1 SNHLY and CDR2 FYNNEI come from the germline V gene. The CDR3 loop is CASSTLIAGGSNEQFF. The CDR3 DNA is TGTGCCAGCAGTACCCTAATAGCGGGAGGCAGCAATGAGCAGTTCTTC.

This rearrangement joins TRBV5-1 to TRBJ1-3, with 10 bases fitting TRBD1. Germline assignment: CDR1 SGHRS and CDR2 YFSETQ. With V trimmed by 4 bases and J by 9 bases, 7 bases remained unmatched. CDR3 length: 14 residues. The CDR3 spells CASSKDRGAVTIYF. The CDR3 nucleotides are TGCGCCAGCAGCAAGGACAGGGGGGCGGTCACCATATATTTT. Together with reference TRBV5-1 and TRBJ1-3, the CDR3 gives the full variable domain: KAGVTQTPRYLIKTRGQQVTLSCSPISGHRSVSWYQQTPGQGLQFLFEYFSETQRNKGNFPGRFSGRQFSNSRSEMNVSTLELGDSALYLCASSKDRGAVTIYFGEGSWLTVV.

The chain has TRBV4-2 and TRBJ1-4; possibly TRBD1 for D (6 bases). CDR1 LGHNA and CDR2 YNFKEQ come from the germline V gene. The CDR3 has 18 amino acids. V lost 1 base and J lost 4, with 19 bases in between. Here the CDR3 DNA reads TGTGCCAGCAGCCAAGCCCTTCAGCCGGGACAAGTTAATGAAAAACTGTTTTTT. Translated: CASSQALQPGQVNEKLFF.

The chain combines TRBV18 with TRBJ2-2, with D maybe TRBD1 (5 bases). The CDR3 length is 15 residues. Germline V gene data show CDR1 as KGHSH and CDR2 as LQKENI. The V gene lost 4 bases and the J gene lost 2 bases, with 11 bases spanning the gap. In DNA, the CDR3 is TGTGCCAGCTCACGGGGCAGGGATAACACCGGGGAGCTGTTTTTT. It encodes CASSRGRDNTGELFF.

The chain is built from TRBV5-1 and TRBJ2-5, with 9 bases matching TRBD2. CDR1 and CDR2 from the germline V gene are SGHRS and YFSETQ. This CDR3 has 13 residues. With V trimmed by 4 bases and J by 5 bases, 3 bases remained unmatched. This CDR3 is CASSLGLAETQYF. As DNA, the CDR3 is TGCGCCAGCAGCCTAGGACTAGCGGAGACCCAGTACTTC.

The chain has TRBV5-1 and TRBJ2-5; weak D call: TRBD2 (6 bases). The ends were cut back, 3 bases at V and 5 bases at J, with 17 bases in the middle. CDR1 and CDR2 (germline): SGHRS, YFSETQ. This CDR3 is 15 amino acids long. CDR3 DNA: TGCGCCAGCAGCTACGAGGGAGGAGTTACCGAGACCCAGTACTTC. It translates to CASSYEGGVTETQYF.

The chain uses TRBV27 and TRBJ2-7; 12 bases are shared with TRBD1. This CDR3 region has 15 residues. Trimming removed 5 bases from V and 6 bases from J; junction bases left unmatched: 8. CDR1 MNHEY and CDR2 SMNVEV come from the germline V gene (reference sequence). CDR3 sequence reads: CASSRPGQGAFEQYF. CDR3 nucleotides: TGTGCCAGCAGTCGACCGGGACAGGGGGCCTTCGAGCAGTACTTC.

The chain carries TRBV5-8 and TRBJ2-1; 10 bases align to TRBD2. This CDR3 is built from 16 residues. Trimming took 1 base from V and 5 from J; bases not matched to a gene: 6. The germline V gene has CDR1 SGHTS and CDR2 YDEGEE. The CDR3 is CASSLNLAGVHNEQFF. CDR3 sequence (DNA): TGTGCCAGCAGCTTGAATCTAGCGGGAGTGCACAATGAGCAGTTCTTC.

The chain joins TRBV24-1 to TRBJ2-1, with 11 bases fitting TRBD2. Germline loops: CDR1 KGHDR, CDR2 SFDVKD. The CDR3 sequence is 16 residues long. V dropped 4 bases and J dropped 10; count of bases not matched to a gene: 11. The CDR3 loop is CATSESGTSGSGEQFF. In nucleotides, the CDR3 is TGTGCCACCAGTGAATCCGGGACTAGCGGTTCAGGGGAGCAGTTCTTC.